Below, 23 T cell receptor beta chains from the same sample are listed, as sequenced in a study of identical twins. In TCRdb, the 5' RACE reads were re-called with MiXCR into one record per CDR3 protein. The sample consists of about 240,000 distinct CDR3 sequences, 10% of them appearing once. The sample was memory T cells sorted from blood. The receptors here all came from a man aged 45-65 years in good health.

DNA for the CDR3: TGTGCCACCAGCAGCTCGAGGGGTTACGGGGCCAACGTCCTGACTTTC. Amino acid sequence: CATSSSRGYGANVLTF. V is TRBV15 and J is TRBJ2-6, with D perhaps given as TRBD1 or TRBD2 (5 bases each). Between the trimmed V and J ends, which lost 3 bases and 4 bases, there was a span of 13 bases. The CDR3 covers 16 residues. Germline V gives CDR1 LNHNV, CDR2 YYDKDF (reference sequence).

This clonotype was observed many times. The chain links TRBV28 to TRBJ1-5; 9 nucleotides agree with TRBD1. Trimming at V came to 5 bases and at J to 4 bases, leaving 9 bases not matched to a gene. CDR1 is MDHEN and CDR2 is SYDVKM in the germline V gene. This CDR3 is 16 amino acids long. The CDR3 protein is CASSPTQGASNQPQHF. The CDR3 DNA is TGTGCCAGCAGTCCGACACAGGGGGCTTCAAATCAGCCCCAGCATTTT.

The J gene is TRBJ2-1, the V gene TRBV29-1; weak D call: TRBD1 (6 bases). The germline V gene encodes CDR1 SQVTM and CDR2 ANQGSEA. This CDR3 is built from 17 residues. With 5 bases removed from V and 0 bases from J, the gap between germline ends came to 20 bases. This chain's CDR3 is CSVTPQEGGSSYNEQFF. The CDR3 bases are TGCAGCGTTACCCCACAGGAAGGGGGTTCCTCCTACAATGAGCAGTTCTTC.

This clonotype was counted many times. This chain links TRBV6-2 or TRBV6-3 with TRBJ1-5; TRBD1 aligns across 9 bases. The V and J ends lost 6 bases and 4 bases, in that order; junction bases with no gene match: 7. Germline V gene sequence: CDR1 MNHEY, CDR2 SVGEGT. The CDR3 contains 15 residues. CDR3 loop: CASSLLGTGNQPQHF. The CDR3 nucleotides are TGTGCCAGCAGCCTCCTAGGGACAGGGAATCAGCCCCAGCATTTT.

The chain links TRBV5-6 to TRBJ1-2; D is uncertain. This CDR3 has 14 amino acids. Germline values: CDR1 SGHDT, CDR2 YYEEEE. The germline V and J ends were trimmed by 0 bases and 4 bases, with 10 bases remaining between them. CDR3 in amino acids: CASSLAGLSYGYTF. Written as DNA, the CDR3 is TGTGCCAGCAGCTTGGCCGGACTGAGCTATGGCTACACCTTC.

The J gene is TRBJ2-7, the V gene TRBV14; D unclear. The CDR3 has 15 residues. Germline V gene data show CDR1 as SGHDN and CDR2 as FVKESK. Trimming stripped 0 bases from V and 0 bases from J, with 9 bases between. The CDR3 here is CASSQEGFFSYEQYF. CDR3 coding DNA: TGTGCCAGCAGCCAAGAGGGATTCTTCTCCTACGAGCAGTACTTC. Based on the CDR3 plus reference TRBV14 and TRBJ2-7, the full variable domain is EAGVTQFPSHSVIEKGQTVTLRCDPISGHDNLYWYRRVMGKEIKFLLHFVKESKQDESGMPNNRFLAERTGGTYSTLKVQPAELEDSGVYFCASSQEGFFSYEQYFGPGTRLTVT.

This clonotype was recorded many times. This chain uses TRBV6-6 with TRBJ1-5; D perhaps matches TRBD1 (5 bases). The CDR3 is 12 residues long. Germline V CDR1 and CDR2: MNHNY, SVGAGI (reference sequence). Trimming left V 7 bases short and J 7 bases short, with 11 bases between. As DNA, the CDR3 is TGTGCCAGCAACTCCTGGGGGCAGCCCCAGCATTTT. Amino acid sequence: CASNSWGQPQHF.

The chain couples TRBV11-2 to TRBJ1-6; the D is unclear. The CDR3 sequence is 13 residues long. Germline V lookup: CDR1 SGHAT, CDR2 FQNNGV. The V end was cut by 10 bases, the J end by 4 bases, with 11 bases between. CDR3 DNA sequence: TGTGCCACCGGTACAGATTATAATTCACCCCTCCACTTT. Its translation is CATGTDYNSPLHF.

The J gene is TRBJ1-1, the V gene TRBV20-1, with D perhaps TRBD1 (5 bases). Germline CDR1 and CDR2: DFQATT and SNEGSKA (reference sequence). Trimming took off 3 bases at V and 5 bases at J, with 13 bases between the two ends. This CDR3 has 13 residues. The CDR3 region has the DNA TGCAGTGCTAGTGGGGGTGGTTGGACTGAAGCTTTCTTT. Amino acid sequence: CSASGGGWTEAFF.

As concerns this clonotype: This may be a read error: a much more frequent sequence differs by one nucleotide. The CDR3 does not end in the conserved phenylalanine or tryptophan, so this is likely a read error. The limits of the CDR3 on the DNA are not certain, so only TCRdb's listed CDR3 is given. Here the CDR3 reads CASSPERGLLTC. The V call is TRBV3-1, the J call TRBJ1-2; the table's D call of TRBD1 was not tested on the DNA. The CDR3 is 12 residues long, ends included. CDR1 is LGHDT and CDR2 is YNNKEL in the germline V gene (reference sequence).

V is TRBV24-1 and J is TRBJ2-1; D possibly corresponds to TRBD2 (6 bases). The CDR3 runs to 15 residues. V shed 1 base and J shed 3 bases, with 9 bases lying between them. CDR1 and CDR2 from the germline V gene are KGHDR and SFDVKD. The CDR3, as DNA: TGTGCCACCAGTGATTTTCGGGGGTACTACAATGAGCAGTTCTTC. Its translation is CATSDFRGYYNEQFF.

This clonotype was recorded many times. The chain carries TRBV6-1 and TRBJ2-1; D possibly corresponds to TRBD1 (6 bases). V was cut by 5 bases and J by 13 bases, with 27 bases left in between. The CDR3 loop spans 16 amino acids. Germline lookup yields CDR1 MNHNS and CDR2 SASEGT. The CDR3 protein is CASSTRRRGQPFDQFF. CDR3 in DNA: TGTGCCAGCAGTACCCGGCGCAGGGGTCAACCCTTTGACCAGTTCTTC.

The V gene is TRBV6-1, the J gene TRBJ2-3; TRBD2 matches 7 bases. The CDR3 runs 13 residues. V lost 9 bases and J lost 2; bases outside the gene matches: 5. CDR1 and CDR2 from the germline V gene are MNHNS and SASEGT. CDR3 bases: TGTGCCAGTGGACTAGGGCACACAGATACGCAGTATTTT. Translating it yields CASGLGHTDTQYF.

The sample holds a few counts of this clonotype. The V and J genes are TRBV5-1 and TRBJ1-6; D gene unclear. Germline V gene sequence: CDR1 SGHRS, CDR2 YFSETQ. Between the trimmed V and J ends, which lost 0 bases and 2 bases, there was a span of 3 bases. The CDR3 is 14 residues long. This CDR3 reads CASSLGTYNSPLHF. The CDR3 coding sequence is TGCGCCAGCAGCTTGGGAACCTATAATTCACCCCTCCACTTT.

This clonotype was observed at least ten times. The gene calls are TRBV12-3 or TRBV12-4 and TRBJ2-1; D is uncertain. The V gene lost 0 bases and the J gene lost 10 bases, with 10 bases spanning the gap. This CDR3 spans 13 amino acids. The CDR3 region has the DNA TGTGCCAGCAGTTTAGCGAATAGTAACGAGCAGTTCTTC. This sequence encodes CASSLANSNEQFF.

Many counts were recorded for this clonotype. The chain couples TRBV6-5 to TRBJ2-5; tentative D call: TRBD2 (5 bases). The CDR3 runs 15 residues. Germline CDR1 and CDR2: MNHEY and SVGAGI. V lost 2 bases, J lost 4 bases, and 14 bases lay in between. CDR3 bases: TGTGCCAGCAGTTACCGGCGGGCTTACGGAGAGACCCAGTACTTC. Translating gives CASSYRRAYGETQYF.

This clonotype has only a few counts. V is TRBV11-2 and J is TRBJ2-3; the D is unclear. CDR1 is SGHAT, CDR2 FQNNGV, per germline. The CDR3 extends over 14 amino acids. The germline V and J ends were trimmed by 3 bases and 4 bases, with 11 bases remaining between them. CDR3 in amino acids: CASSLGRWADTQYF. The CDR3 region has the DNA TGTGCCAGCAGCTTGGGCCGGTGGGCAGATACGCAGTATTTT.

This clonotype was counted between two and nine times. This chain uses TRBV5-6 with TRBJ1-5, with D unresolved. Germline CDR1 and CDR2: SGHDT and YYEEEE. Trimming removed 4 bases at V and 2 bases at J, with 16 bases between. The CDR3 has 16 residues. The CDR3 reads CASSRWAGDGNQPQHF. The CDR3 nucleotides are TGTGCCAGCAGCCGGTGGGCGGGCGACGGCAATCAGCCCCAGCATTTT.

This rearrangement joins TRBV6-7 to TRBJ2-1; TRBD2 is a possible D gene (6 bases). TRBV6-7 is labeled an ORF, and its function is uncertain. Trimming pared 5 bases from V and 4 bases from J, leaving 18 bases between. The CDR3 spans 16 residues. The chain's CDR3 is CASSASLAPGYNEQFF. The DNA for the CDR3 is TGTGCCAGCAGTGCCTCTCTAGCGCCGGGGTACAATGAGCAGTTCTTC.

As regards this clonotype: Given a much more abundant clone one base away, this may be a read error. The chain has TRBV7-8 and TRBJ2-5; possibly TRBD2 for D (5 bases). The V gene's germline CDR1 is SGHVS and CDR2 FQNEAQ. The CDR3 has 13 residues. V lost 5 bases and J 0 bases, leaving 7 bases between the germline ends. The CDR3 DNA follows: TGTGCCAGCAGCCGAGGGTACCAAGAGACCCAGTACTTC. Encoded protein: CASSRGYQETQYF.

This sequence joins TRBV5-1 and TRBJ2-5; the match to TRBD1 covers 7 bases. Trimming at V came to 1 base and at J to 5 bases, leaving 8 bases not matched to a gene. From germline, CDR1 is SGHRS and CDR2 YFSETQ. The CDR3 runs 15 residues. The CDR3 loop reads CASSLTGARSETQYF. DNA of the CDR3: TGCGCCAGCAGCTTGACAGGGGCCCGGAGTGAGACCCAGTACTTC.

This clonotype occurred a few times. The genes are TRBV4-1 and TRBJ2-5; 11 bases agree with TRBD2. CDR3 length: 13 residues. Germline trimming cut 4 bases from V and 5 bases from J; bases unmatched to any gene: 0. The germline V gene encodes CDR1 MGHRA and CDR2 YSYEKL. The CDR3 DNA is TGCGCCAGCAGCCGACTAGCGGGGGAGACCCAGTACTTC. Protein product: CASSRLAGETQYF.

This clonotype has just a few counts. The V call is TRBV7-3, the J call TRBJ2-5; D not resolved. The germline V gene encodes CDR1 SGHTA and CDR2 FQGTGA. Trimming took off 5 bases at V and 5 bases at J, with 12 bases between the two ends. There are 13 residues in the CDR3. This CDR3 is CASSKSPAETQYF. The CDR3 DNA sequence: TGTGCCAGCAGCAAAAGCCCTGCGGAGACCCAGTACTTC.